The present entry profiles one T cell receptor beta chain with its context. Its target is not known. The data belong to a study of shared clonotypes between healthy human individuals. Study observations and caveats: In contrast to clonotypes shared by all four donors, non-shared clonotypes had lower generation probabilities.

TCRdb keeps only in-frame clones here, not all; method: immunoSEQ multiplex PCR. The profile shows 400,000 or so clones, just over 95% of them singletons. Trimming removed 2 bases from V and 4 bases from J, with 7 bases in between. The CDR3 consists of 13 residues. Germline CDR1 SGHRS, CDR2 YFSETQ. Sample: memory CD8+ T cells sorted from blood. Subset given: CD45RO+ cells pooled with CCR7-negative TemRA cells. The TCR was taken from a man younger than 45 in good health. The J gene is TRBJ2-1, the V gene TRBV5-1; D not resolved. CDR3 coding DNA: TGCGCCAGCAGCTTCCTGAGATACAATGAGCAGTTCTTC. Translation gives CASSFLRYNEQFF. Complete variable domain (other parts from reference TRBV5-1 and TRBJ2-1): KAGVTQTPRYLIKTRGQQVTLSCSPISGHRSVSWYQQTPGQGLQFLFEYFSETQRNKGNFPGRFSGRQFSNSRSEMNVSTLELGDSALYLCASSFLRYNEQFFGPGTRLTVL.